Following are 25 T cell receptor beta chains from one sample sequenced in a study of cytomegalovirus exposure and HLA in healthy donors. Both 60 Vbeta primers and 13 Jbeta primers went into the PCR. Only in-frame clones appear in the TCRdb table, and some are missing; sequencing was by immunoSEQ multiplex PCR. Among 90,000 to 120,000 clones listed, 70% to 80% were seen once. Sequencing input: PBMCs. These receptors came from a man aged 18 to 35 in good health and CMV-seronegative.

This chain connects TRBV6-5 to TRBJ1-3; D might be TRBD1 (6 bases). V was cut by 6 bases and J by 4 bases, with 16 bases left in between. CDR1 is MNHEY and CDR2 is SVGAGI in the germline V gene. This CDR3 comprises 15 residues. In DNA form, the CDR3 reads TGTGCCAGCAGACGACGCACAGGGTACGGAAACACCATATATTTT. Translated: CASRRRTGYGNTIYF.

The rearrangement links TRBV28 to TRBJ1-1; TRBD1 matches at 7 bases. CDR1 is MDHEN, CDR2 SYDVKM, per germline. The CDR3 spans 16 residues. J was trimmed by 2 bases and V by 4 bases; bases with no gene match: 10. CDR3 sequence: CASSYPTGRRNTEAFF. CDR3 nucleotides: TGTGCCAGCAGTTACCCGACAGGGCGAAGAAACACTGAAGCTTTCTTT.

J is TRBJ2-3 and V is TRBV13, with 7 bases aligning to TRBD1. The germline V gene has CDR1 PRHDT and CDR2 FYEKMQ (reference sequence). This CDR3 has 15 residues. J was trimmed by 8 bases and V by 0 bases; bases with no gene match: 8. CDR3 sequence reads: CASSLGTGPSGTQYF. CDR3 nucleotides: TGTGCCAGCAGCTTAGGGACAGGGCCTTCGGGTACGCAGTATTTT.

The gene calls are TRBV28 and TRBJ2-7, with 7 bases lining up with TRBD1. This CDR3 region has 15 residues. Trimming cost V 5 bases and J 1 base; bases outside gene matches: 8. Germline assignment: CDR1 MDHEN and CDR2 SYDVKM. Written as DNA, the CDR3 is TGTGCCAGCAGTCCTCCCCGGGACAGATCCTACGAGCAGTACTTC. Amino acids: CASSPPRDRSYEQYF.

The CDR3 here is CASSTGKGELFF. The CDR3 DNA reads as TGTGCCAGCAGCACCGGGAAGGGGGAACTGTTTTTT. This chain connects TRBV7-6 to TRBJ1-4, with a weak D call TRBD1 (6 bases). The CDR3 is 12 residues long. The V end was cut by 5 bases, the J end by 12 bases, with 13 bases between. Germline-derived CDR1 and CDR2 are SGHVS and FNYEAQ.

This chain links TRBV4-1 with TRBJ2-1, with 10 positions matching TRBD2. CDR1 MGHRA and CDR2 YSYEKL come from the germline V gene. Losses at the gene ends were 2 bases for V and 2 bases for J; bases not matched to a gene: 6. The CDR3 spans 17 residues. Here the CDR3 reads CASSQLRTSGTYNEQFF. The CDR3 nucleotides read TGCGCCAGCAGCCAACTTCGGACTAGCGGAACCTACAATGAGCAGTTCTTC.

CDR3 loop: CAISEGGSSTDTQYF. The DNA for the CDR3 is TGTGCCATCAGTGAGGGCGGATCTAGCACAGATACGCAGTATTTT. V usage is TRBV10-3 and J usage is TRBJ2-3, with D unclear. The CDR3 consists of 15 residues. V lost 2 bases and J lost 0, with 9 bases in between. CDR1 is ENHRY, CDR2 SYGVKD, per germline.

Turning to this clone: Germline and junction disagree at one end, which may indicate a read error. The chain employs TRBV6-5 and TRBJ1-2; TRBD1 might be the D (5 bases). From germline, CDR1 is MNHEY and CDR2 SVGAGI. The CDR3 totals 14 residues. The CDR3: CASRRGAGNYGYPF. For the CDR3, the DNA is TGTGCCAGCAGGAGGGGCGCGGGAAACTATGGCTACCCCTTC.

The sample holds a few counts of this clone. J is TRBJ1-4 and V is TRBV2; 9 nucleotides agree with TRBD1. Germline V CDR1 and CDR2: SNHLY, FYNNEI. V trimming: 7 bases; J trimming: 7 bases; junction bases outside the gene matches: 13. The CDR3 is 16 residues long. The CDR3 DNA reads TGTGCCAGCAACCGCCGGACAGGGGATATGGGTGAAAAACTGTTTTTT. Residues: CASNRRTGDMGEKLFF.

This rearrangement joins TRBV10-3 to TRBJ2-5, with 7 bases aligning to TRBD1. After removal of 3 bases from V and 1 base from J, the junction contained 5 bases not matched to a gene. The CDR3 loop spans 15 amino acids. Germline CDR1 ENHRY, CDR2 SYGVKD. This chain's CDR3 is CAISDPGTAQETQYF. CDR3 in DNA: TGTGCCATCAGTGACCCCGGGACAGCCCAAGAGACCCAGTACTTC.

This chain uses TRBV7-2 with TRBJ1-5; 7 bases are shared with TRBD1. With 5 bases clipped from V and 6 bases from J, the junction kept 10 bases outside the gene matches. This CDR3 contains 15 residues. CDR1 and CDR2 from the germline V gene are SGHTA and FQGNSA. The CDR3 DNA reads TGTGCCAGCAGCACCTCCGGGACAGTCGTTCAGCCCCAGCATTTT. Amino acids: CASSTSGTVVQPQHF.

This chain joins TRBV18 and TRBJ1-3; D is ambiguous. Germline CDR1 KGHSH, CDR2 LQKENI. CDR3 size: 13 residues. Between the trimmed V and J ends, which lost 2 bases and 3 bases, there was a span of 5 bases. CDR3 nucleotide sequence: TGTGCCAGCTCACCAAGAGATGGAAACACCATATATTTT. Translating gives CASSPRDGNTIYF.

The chain uses TRBV5-4 and TRBJ1-2; a possible D gene is TRBD1 (6 bases). The CDR3 extends over 13 amino acids. The V and J ends lost 4 bases and 3 bases respectively, with 10 bases between them. Germline V gene lookup returns CDR1 SGHNT and CDR2 YYREEE (reference sequence). The CDR3 spells CASSRGGDYGYTF. For the CDR3, the DNA is TGTGCCAGCAGCAGGGGGGGGGACTATGGCTACACCTTC.

The rearrangement links TRBV15 to TRBJ2-6; 8 positions match TRBD1. The CDR3 consists of 16 residues. Germline CDR1 and CDR2: LNHNV and YYDKDF (reference sequence). The trim removed 5 bases at V and 1 base at J, leaving 4 bases unmatched. This chain's CDR3 is CATSGDRGSGANVLTF. In DNA form, the CDR3 reads TGTGCCACCAGCGGTGACAGGGGATCTGGGGCCAACGTCCTGACTTTC.

The J gene is TRBJ2-7, the V gene TRBV9; tentative D call: TRBD2 (6 bases). Trimming pared 4 bases from V and 2 bases from J, leaving 22 bases between. This CDR3 spans 17 amino acids. Germline CDR1 and CDR2: SGDLS and YYNGEE. The CDR3: CASSKGISGDFAYEQYF. The CDR3 bases are TGTGCCAGCAGCAAAGGCATATCTGGGGACTTCGCCTACGAGCAGTACTTC.

The chain joins TRBV18 to TRBJ2-3; no definite D call. The V gene lost 1 base and the J gene lost 2 bases, with 7 bases spanning the gap. The CDR3 has 14 amino acids. Germline CDR1 is KGHSH and CDR2 is LQKENI. This CDR3 is CASSPQPTTDTQYF. The CDR3 coding sequence is TGTGCCAGCTCACCACAGCCAACCACAGATACGCAGTATTTT.

The rearrangement links TRBV7-2 to TRBJ2-2; TRBD2 aligns across 7 bases. CDR1 is SGHTA, CDR2 FQGNSA, per germline. Germline trimming cut 7 bases from V and 6 bases from J; bases unmatched to any gene: 8. The CDR3 is made up of 14 amino acids. Here the CDR3 DNA reads TGTGCCAGCACCCGTCGAGCGGGGTCCGGGGAGCTGTTTTTT. It codes for CASTRRAGSGELFF.

As to this clone: Relative to the germline gene, one junction end is altered; a read error may explain this. The chain's CDR3 is CASIPGPAYDYPF. As DNA, the CDR3 is TGTGCCAGCATCCCCGGGCCCGCTTACGACTACCCCTTC. The chain combines TRBV7-9 with TRBJ1-2; D gene uncertain. This CDR3 contains 13 residues. Germline V gives CDR1 SEHNR, CDR2 FQNEAQ (reference sequence).

This clone was detected a few times. The chain employs TRBV19 and TRBJ2-7; 13 bases line up with TRBD2. CDR3 size: 15 residues. Trimming removed 6 bases from V and 6 bases from J; junction bases left unmatched: 8. CDR1 and CDR2 (germline): LNHDA, SQIVND (reference sequence). The CDR3 coding sequence is TGTGCCAGTAGAGAACTAGCGGGGGGGCCAGGCGAGCAGTACTTC. Protein product: CASRELAGGPGEQYF.

Turning to this clone: Its ends do not fully match the called genes, so a read error is possible. V and J are TRBV6-1 and TRBJ1-5; a possible D gene is TRBD1 (5 bases). CDR3 length: 16 residues. Germline lookup yields CDR1 MNHNS and CDR2 SASEGT. Written as DNA, the CDR3 is TGTGCCAGCAGTGAAGCGGGACTGGCTAGCTATCAGCCCCAGCATTTT. It is translated as CASSEAGLASYQPQHF.

V usage is TRBV7-2 and J usage is TRBJ2-3; possibly TRBD1 for D (6 bases). The length of the CDR3 is 16 residues. Germline V gene sequence: CDR1 SGHTA, CDR2 FQGNSA. V was clipped by 0 bases and J by 2 bases, with 12 bases between them. The chain's CDR3 is CASSLAVQGPTDTQYF. In nucleotides, the CDR3 is TGTGCCAGCAGCTTAGCGGTCCAGGGGCCCACAGATACGCAGTATTTT.

This clone was detected only a few times. The chain has TRBV7-2 and TRBJ2-7; D unresolved. Trimming pared 2 bases from V and 6 bases from J, leaving 11 bases between. The germline V gene encodes CDR1 SGHTA and CDR2 FQGNSA. The CDR3 runs 13 residues. The CDR3 is CASSLFRSAEQYF. CDR3 in DNA: TGTGCCAGCAGCTTATTCCGGAGTGCCGAGCAGTACTTC.

The V gene is TRBV18, the J gene TRBJ1-3, with D maybe TRBD1 (5 bases). Germline V gene sequence: CDR1 KGHSH, CDR2 LQKENI. This CDR3 has 14 amino acids. V shed 7 bases and J shed 0 bases, with 10 bases lying between them. The CDR3, as DNA: TGTGCCAGCTGCAAGGACATCTCTGGAAACACCATATATTTT. Translating gives CASCKDISGNTIYF. Based on the CDR3 plus reference TRBV18 and TRBJ1-3, the full variable domain is NAGVMQNPRHLVRRRGQEARLRCSPMKGHSHVYWYRQLPEEGLKFMVYLQKENIIDESGMPKERFSAEFPKEGPSILRIQQVVRGDSAAYFCASCKDISGNTIYFGEGSWLTVV.

The chain employs TRBV5-1 and TRBJ2-7, with 8 positions matching TRBD2. J was trimmed by 2 bases and V by 3 bases; bases with no gene match: 7. The CDR3 contains 15 residues. Germline values: CDR1 SGHRS, CDR2 YFSETQ. The CDR3 sequence: CASSWTPGLAYEQYF. CDR3 coding DNA: TGCGCCAGCAGCTGGACCCCGGGACTAGCCTACGAGCAGTACTTC. Combining the CDR3 with reference TRBV5-1 and TRBJ2-7 gives the whole variable domain KAGVTQTPRYLIKTRGQQVTLSCSPISGHRSVSWYQQTPGQGLQFLFEYFSETQRNKGNFPGRFSGRQFSNSRSEMNVSTLELGDSALYLCASSWTPGLAYEQYFGPGTRLTVT.

The CDR3 loop reads CASSSRTGSSPLHF. The CDR3 coding sequence is TGTGCCAGCAGTTCGCGGACAGGGAGTTCACCCCTCCACTTT. The rearrangement uses TRBV6-5 and TRBJ1-6; 8 positions match TRBD1. The CDR3 length is 14 residues. The V gene end was trimmed by 4 bases and the J gene end by 9 bases; junction bases not matched to a gene: 5. Germline V lookup: CDR1 MNHEY, CDR2 SVGAGI.